This passage covers 10 T cell receptor beta chains from one sample sequenced in a study of cytotoxic CD8 clonotypes in ibrutinib-treated CLL. Data came from immunoSEQ multiplex PCR; TCRdb stores just in-frame clones and leaves some out. Seen here are about 68,000 clones, roughly 72% observed once, and the top ten hold around 5.7%. Sequenced here: PBMCs, sampled after 12 months of ibrutinib treatment. Receptor source: a human donor with chronic lymphocytic leukemia.

V usage is TRBV5-1 and J usage is TRBJ1-3; tentative D call: TRBD1 (6 bases). This CDR3 contains 15 residues. Trimming removed 3 bases from V and 0 bases from J, with 10 bases in between. The germline V gene has CDR1 SGHRS and CDR2 YFSETQ. This CDR3 is CASSSTGFSGNTIYF. The CDR3 DNA reads as TGCGCCAGCAGCTCGACAGGCTTCTCTGGAAACACCATATATTTT.

This clone was detected only a few times. The genes are TRBV4-3 and TRBJ2-2; TRBD2 agrees at 7 bases. The CDR3 covers 16 residues. CDR1 is LGHNA, CDR2 YSLEER, per germline. Trimming cost V 0 bases and J 2 bases; bases outside gene matches: 3. Written as DNA, the CDR3 is TGCGCCAGCAGCCAAGATTTAGCGGGCAACACCGGGGAGCTGTTTTTT. The encoded protein is CASSQDLAGNTGELFF.

V gene TRBV2 combines with J gene TRBJ2-5; D is ambiguous. V was cut by 6 bases and J by 5 bases, with 13 bases left in between. CDR1 and CDR2 (germline): SNHLY, FYNNEI. The CDR3 is 13 amino acids. The CDR3 sequence: CASSPDPAETQYF. The DNA for the CDR3 is TGTGCCAGCAGCCCGGATCCGGCGGAGACCCAGTACTTC.

The chain is built from TRBV5-1 and TRBJ1-1, with TRBD1 as a possible D gene (6 bases). V was trimmed by 3 bases and J by 5 bases, leaving 17 bases between them. The length of the CDR3 is 15 residues. CDR1 is SGHRS and CDR2 is YFSETQ in the germline V gene. CDR3 loop: CASSSESGHSTEAFF. The CDR3 DNA reads TGCGCCAGCAGCTCCGAATCGGGACATAGTACTGAAGCTTTCTTT.

This clone has a handful of counts. The chain has TRBV19 and TRBJ1-6; 9 bases map to TRBD1. This CDR3 is 15 amino acids long. J gave up 7 bases and V 5 bases, and 6 bases lay outside the gene matches. Per the germline V gene, CDR1 is LNHDA and CDR2 is SQIVND (reference sequence). In nucleotides, the CDR3 is TGTGCCAGTAGTCCGGGACAGGGCTTCAATTCACCCCTCCACTTT. As protein: CASSPGQGFNSPLHF.

Of note for this clone: Other DNA sequences from this sample encode an identical CDR3 as well. The chain links TRBV7-2 to TRBJ1-1, with D uncertain. The length of the CDR3 is 13 residues. Germline CDR1 reads SGHTA; CDR2 reads FQGNSA. V dropped 0 bases and J dropped 3 bases, with 5 bases sitting between them. CDR3 residues: CASSLAGDTEAFF. As DNA, the CDR3 is TGTGCCAGCAGCTTAGCCGGGGACACTGAAGCTTTCTTT.

The rearrangement links TRBV5-8 to TRBJ1-2; the match to TRBD1 covers 8 bases. Looked up from germline, CDR1 is SGHTS and CDR2 is YDEGEE. Trimming took 0 bases from V and 0 from J; bases not matched to a gene: 10. CDR3 length: 18 residues. The chain's CDR3 is CASSLDRGIPIANYGYTF. The CDR3 bases are TGTGCCAGCAGCTTGGACAGGGGGATACCGATAGCTAACTATGGCTACACCTTC.

The chain carries TRBV5-1 and TRBJ2-5, with 7 bases lining up with TRBD1. With 2 bases clipped from V and 5 bases from J, the junction kept 9 bases outside the gene matches. The CDR3 consists of 15 residues. Germline V gene data show CDR1 as SGHRS and CDR2 as YFSETQ. CDR3 amino acids: CASSFPGQIKETQYF. The CDR3, as DNA: TGCGCCAGCAGCTTTCCGGGACAGATTAAGGAGACCCAGTACTTC.

The rearrangement uses TRBV28 and TRBJ1-2, with D possibly TRBD1 on 5 matching bases. This CDR3 is 13 amino acids long. Germline CDR1 and CDR2: MDHEN and SYDVKM. Trimming cost V 7 bases and J 3 bases, with 12 bases left between them. CDR3 bases: TGTGCCAGCACGGGGCCCGTGGACTATGGCTACACCTTC. Its protein product is CASTGPVDYGYTF.

The chain links TRBV5-4 to TRBJ1-2, with unresolved D. Trimming took off 0 bases at V and 8 bases at J, with 14 bases between the two ends. The CDR3 consists of 14 residues. Germline V gives CDR1 SGHNT, CDR2 YYREEE (reference sequence). The CDR3 bases are TGTGCCAGCAGCTTGGCCGCGGGCCTCGGGGGCTACACCTTC. Its translation: CASSLAAGLGGYTF.